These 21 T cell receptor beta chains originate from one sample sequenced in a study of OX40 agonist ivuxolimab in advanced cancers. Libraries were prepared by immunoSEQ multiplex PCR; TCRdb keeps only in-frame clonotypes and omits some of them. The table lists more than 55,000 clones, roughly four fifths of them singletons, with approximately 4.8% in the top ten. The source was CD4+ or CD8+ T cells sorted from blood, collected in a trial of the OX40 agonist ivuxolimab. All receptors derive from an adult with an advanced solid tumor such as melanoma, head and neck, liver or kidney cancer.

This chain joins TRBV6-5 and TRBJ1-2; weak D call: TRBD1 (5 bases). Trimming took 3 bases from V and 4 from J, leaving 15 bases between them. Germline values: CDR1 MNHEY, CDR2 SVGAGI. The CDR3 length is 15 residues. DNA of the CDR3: TGTGCCAGCAGTTATAGCGTTGGGGACCTCTATGGCTACACCTTC. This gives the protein CASSYSVGDLYGYTF.

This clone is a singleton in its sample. The CDR3 DNA reads TGTGCCAGCAGTCCTTCGGGACAGCTACAAGAGACCCAGTACTTC. Encoded protein: CASSPSGQLQETQYF. The V call is TRBV28, the J call TRBJ2-5, with TRBD1 identical over 7 bases. The ends lost 5 bases at V and 2 bases at J; junction bases unmatched: 8. CDR1 is MDHEN, CDR2 SYDVKM, per germline. The CDR3 has 15 residues. The entire variable domain, with the rest obtained from reference TRBV28 and TRBJ2-5, is as follows: DVKVTQSSRYLVKRTGEKVFLECVQDMDHENMFWYRQDPGLGLRLIYFSYDVKMKEKGDIPEGYSVSREKKERFSLILESASTNQTSMYLCASSPSGQLQETQYFGPGTRLLVL.

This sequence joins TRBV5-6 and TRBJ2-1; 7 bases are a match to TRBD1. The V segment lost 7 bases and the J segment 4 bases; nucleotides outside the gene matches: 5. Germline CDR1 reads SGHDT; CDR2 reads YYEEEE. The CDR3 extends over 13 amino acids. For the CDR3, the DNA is TGTGCCAGCCAACAACAGGGGTACAATGAGCAGTTCTTC. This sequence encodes CASQQQGYNEQFF.

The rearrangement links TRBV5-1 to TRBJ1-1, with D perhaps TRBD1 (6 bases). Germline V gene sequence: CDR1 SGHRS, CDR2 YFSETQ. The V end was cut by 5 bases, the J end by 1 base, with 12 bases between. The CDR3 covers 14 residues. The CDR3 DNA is TGCGCCAGCAGGTGGACGACAGGGAACACTGAAGCTTTCTTT. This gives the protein CASRWTTGNTEAFF. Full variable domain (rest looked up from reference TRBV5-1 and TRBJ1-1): KAGVTQTPRYLIKTRGQQVTLSCSPISGHRSVSWYQQTPGQGLQFLFEYFSETQRNKGNFPGRFSGRQFSNSRSEMNVSTLELGDSALYLCASRWTTGNTEAFFGQGTRLTVV.

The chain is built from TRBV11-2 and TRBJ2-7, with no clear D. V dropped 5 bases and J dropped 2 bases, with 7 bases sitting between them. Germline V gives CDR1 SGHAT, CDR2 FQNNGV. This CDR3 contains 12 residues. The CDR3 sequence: CASSPLTYEQYF. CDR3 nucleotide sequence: TGTGCCAGCAGCCCCCTCACCTACGAGCAGTACTTC.

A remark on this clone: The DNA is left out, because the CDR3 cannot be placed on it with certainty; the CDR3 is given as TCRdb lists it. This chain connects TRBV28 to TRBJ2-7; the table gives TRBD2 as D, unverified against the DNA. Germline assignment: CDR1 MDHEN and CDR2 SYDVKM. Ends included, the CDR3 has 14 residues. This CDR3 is CASSLSLRPWEQYF.

The CDR3 spells CSATPGAVTDTQYF. The CDR3 region has the DNA TGCAGCGCCACCCCAGGGGCGGTAACAGATACGCAGTATTTT. This sequence joins TRBV29-1 and TRBJ2-3; tentative D call: TRBD1 (6 bases). Germline CDR1 is SQVTM and CDR2 is ANQGSEA. The CDR3 consists of 14 residues. V lost 7 bases and J 3 bases, leaving 17 bases between the germline ends.

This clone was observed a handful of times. The CDR3 DNA follows: TGTGCCAGCAGCGTAGGGTCAGGCAACTATGGCTACACCTTC. This sequence encodes CASSVGSGNYGYTF. The chain employs TRBV9 and TRBJ1-2; D remains unclear. The germline CDR1 and CDR2 sequences are SGDLS and YYNGEE. The CDR3 loop spans 14 amino acids. V lost 0 bases and J lost 2, with 8 bases in between.

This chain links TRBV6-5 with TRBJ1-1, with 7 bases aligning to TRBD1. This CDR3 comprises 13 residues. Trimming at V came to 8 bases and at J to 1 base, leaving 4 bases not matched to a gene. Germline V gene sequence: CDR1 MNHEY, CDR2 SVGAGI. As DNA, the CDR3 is TGTGCCAGCGTCGGGACAGAGAACACTGAAGCTTTCTTT. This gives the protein CASVGTENTEAFF.

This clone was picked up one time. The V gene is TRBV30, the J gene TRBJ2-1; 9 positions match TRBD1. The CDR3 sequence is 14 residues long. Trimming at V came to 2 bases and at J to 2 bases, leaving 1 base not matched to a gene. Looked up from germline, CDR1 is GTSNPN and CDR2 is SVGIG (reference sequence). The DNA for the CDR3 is TGTGCCTGGAGTCGACAGGGGGCCTACAATGAGCAGTTCTTC. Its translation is CAWSRQGAYNEQFF. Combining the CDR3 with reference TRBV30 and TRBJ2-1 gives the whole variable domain SQTIHQWPATLVQPVGSPLSLECTVEGTSNPNLYWYRQAAGRGLQLLFYSVGIGQISSEVPQNLSASRPQDRQFILSSKKLLLSDSGFYLCAWSRQGAYNEQFFGPGTRLTVL.

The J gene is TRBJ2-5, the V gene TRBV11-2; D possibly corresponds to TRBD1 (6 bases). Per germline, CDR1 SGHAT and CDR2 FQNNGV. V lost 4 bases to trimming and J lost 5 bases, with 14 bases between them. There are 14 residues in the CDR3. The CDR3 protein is CASSSLQTGETQYF. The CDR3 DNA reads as TGTGCCAGCAGCTCCCTCCAAACAGGGGAGACCCAGTACTTC.

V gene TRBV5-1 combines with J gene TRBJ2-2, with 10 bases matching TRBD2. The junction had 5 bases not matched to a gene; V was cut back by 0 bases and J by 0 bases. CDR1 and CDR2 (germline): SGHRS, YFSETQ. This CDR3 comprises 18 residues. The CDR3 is CASSLVVAGGTNTGELFF. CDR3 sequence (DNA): TGCGCCAGCAGCTTGGTTGTAGCGGGAGGAACGAACACCGGGGAGCTGTTTTTT.

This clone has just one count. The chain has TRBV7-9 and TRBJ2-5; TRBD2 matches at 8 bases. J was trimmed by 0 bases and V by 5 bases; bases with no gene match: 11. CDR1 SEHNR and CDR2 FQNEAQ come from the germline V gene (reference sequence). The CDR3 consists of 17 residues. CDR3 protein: CASSPKKGGRYQETQYF. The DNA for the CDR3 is TGTGCCAGCAGCCCGAAGAAGGGCGGGAGGTACCAAGAGACCCAGTACTTC.

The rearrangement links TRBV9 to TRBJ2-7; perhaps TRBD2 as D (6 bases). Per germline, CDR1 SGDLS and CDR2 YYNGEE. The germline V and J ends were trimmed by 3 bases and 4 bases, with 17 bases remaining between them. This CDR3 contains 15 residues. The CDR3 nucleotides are TGTGCCAGCAGCGGCGGGGCAGGACCGGGGTACGAGCAGTACTTC. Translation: CASSGGAGPGYEQYF. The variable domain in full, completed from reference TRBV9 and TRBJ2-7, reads DSGVTQTPKHLITATGQRVTLRCSPRSGDLSVYWYQQSLDQGLQFLIQYYNGEERAKGNILERFSAQQFPDLHSELNLSSLELGDSALYFCASSGGAGPGYEQYFGPGTRLTVT.

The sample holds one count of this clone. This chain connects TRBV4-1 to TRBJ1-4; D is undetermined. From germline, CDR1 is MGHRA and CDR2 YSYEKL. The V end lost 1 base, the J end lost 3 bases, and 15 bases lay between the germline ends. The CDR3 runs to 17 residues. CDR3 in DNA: TGCGCCAGCAGCCAAGGCCTCAGGAGGGCTGCTAATGAAAAACTGTTTTTT. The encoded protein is CASSQGLRRAANEKLFF.

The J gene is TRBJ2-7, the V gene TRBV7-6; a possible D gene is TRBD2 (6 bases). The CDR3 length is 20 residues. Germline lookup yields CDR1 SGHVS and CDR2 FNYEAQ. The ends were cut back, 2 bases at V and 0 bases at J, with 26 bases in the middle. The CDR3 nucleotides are TGTGCCAGCAGCTTACGCGCCGGGAGCAGGGTACTAGTAAGCTCCTACGAGCAGTACTTC. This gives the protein CASSLRAGSRVLVSSYEQYF.

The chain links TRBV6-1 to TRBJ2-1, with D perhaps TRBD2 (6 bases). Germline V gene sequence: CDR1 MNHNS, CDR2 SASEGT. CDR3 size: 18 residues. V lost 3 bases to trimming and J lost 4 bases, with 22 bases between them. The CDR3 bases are TGTGCCAGCAGTGAGTTGGCGGGGCCTTCTTCCCCGTACAATGAGCAGTTCTTC. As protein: CASSELAGPSSPYNEQFF.

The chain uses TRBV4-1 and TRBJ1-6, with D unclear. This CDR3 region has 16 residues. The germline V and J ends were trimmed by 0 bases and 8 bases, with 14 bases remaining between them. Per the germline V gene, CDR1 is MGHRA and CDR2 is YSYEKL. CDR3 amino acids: CASSQDPRQGYSPLHF. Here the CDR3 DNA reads TGCGCCAGCAGCCAAGATCCGCGACAAGGTTATTCACCCCTCCACTTT.

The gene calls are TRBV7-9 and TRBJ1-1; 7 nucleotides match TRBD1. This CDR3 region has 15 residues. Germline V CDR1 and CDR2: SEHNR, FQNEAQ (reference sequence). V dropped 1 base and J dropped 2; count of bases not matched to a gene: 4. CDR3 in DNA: TGTGCCAGCAGCTTAGTACAGGGGAAAAACACTGAAGCTTTCTTT. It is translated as CASSLVQGKNTEAFF.

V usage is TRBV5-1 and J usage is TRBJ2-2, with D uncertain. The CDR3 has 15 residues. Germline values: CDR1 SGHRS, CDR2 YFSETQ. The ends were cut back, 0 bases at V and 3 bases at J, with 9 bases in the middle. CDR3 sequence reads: CASSLAFGDTGELFF. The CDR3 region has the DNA TGCGCCAGCAGCTTGGCGTTTGGGGACACCGGGGAGCTGTTTTTT.

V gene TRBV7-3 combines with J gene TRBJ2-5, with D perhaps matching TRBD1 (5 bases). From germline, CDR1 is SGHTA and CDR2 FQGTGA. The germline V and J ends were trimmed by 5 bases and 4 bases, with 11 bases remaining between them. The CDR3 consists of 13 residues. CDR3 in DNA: TGTGCCAGCAGCCCCCAGGGTGGAGAGACCCAGTACTTC. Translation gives CASSPQGGETQYF.